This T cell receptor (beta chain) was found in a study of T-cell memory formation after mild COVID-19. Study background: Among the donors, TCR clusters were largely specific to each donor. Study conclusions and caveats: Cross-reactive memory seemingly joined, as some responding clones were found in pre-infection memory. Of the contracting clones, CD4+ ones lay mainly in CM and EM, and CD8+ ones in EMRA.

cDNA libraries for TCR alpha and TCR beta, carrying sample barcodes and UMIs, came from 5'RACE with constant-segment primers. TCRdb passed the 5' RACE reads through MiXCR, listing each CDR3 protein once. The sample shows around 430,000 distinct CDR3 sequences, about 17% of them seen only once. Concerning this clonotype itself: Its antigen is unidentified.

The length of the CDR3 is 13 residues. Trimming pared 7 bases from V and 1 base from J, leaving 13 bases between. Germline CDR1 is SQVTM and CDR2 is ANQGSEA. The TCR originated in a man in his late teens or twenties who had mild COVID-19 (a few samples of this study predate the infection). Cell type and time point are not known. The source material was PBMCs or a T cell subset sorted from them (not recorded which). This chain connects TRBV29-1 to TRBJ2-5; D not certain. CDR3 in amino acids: CSATTTSQETQYF. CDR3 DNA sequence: TGCAGCGCCACGACGACAAGCCAAGAGACCCAGTACTTC.